These 7 T cell receptor beta chains share one sample of origin, sequenced in a study of ipilimumab plus nivolumab after autologous stem cell transplantation. Some clones are missing from TCRdb's copy, which holds only in-frame ones; the method was immunoSEQ multiplex PCR. The sample includes 77,000 or so clones, over 80% of them seen just once. Here the sequenced sample was PBMCs, taken in a trial of ipilimumab plus nivolumab as post-transplant consolidation. The receptors were gathered from a male donor with diffuse large B-cell lymphoma.

The J gene is TRBJ2-1, the V gene TRBV16, with a possible D match to TRBD2 (5 bases). The V gene's germline CDR1 is KGHSY and CDR2 FQNENV. The CDR3 loop spans 11 amino acids. V lost 4 bases to trimming and J lost 7 bases, with 5 bases between them. CDR3 coding DNA: TGTGCCAGCAGCCGGAGGAATGAGCAGTTCTTC. Its translation is CASSRRNEQFF.

The V call is TRBV6-1, the J call TRBJ1-1, with 10 bases lining up with TRBD1. The V and J ends lost 6 bases and 5 bases, in that order; junction bases with no gene match: 6. The CDR3 totals 14 residues. The germline CDR1 and CDR2 sequences are MNHNS and SASEGT. The CDR3 loop reads CASRPDRGPTEAFF. In DNA, the CDR3 is TGTGCCAGCAGACCCGACAGGGGGCCAACTGAAGCTTTCTTT.

The chain joins TRBV7-2 to TRBJ2-1; 9 nucleotides align to TRBD2. The V gene's germline CDR1 is SGHTA and CDR2 FQGNSA. The V gene end was trimmed by 5 bases and the J gene end by 4 bases; junction bases not matched to a gene: 6. CDR3 length equals 15 residues. The chain's CDR3 is CASSATSGPYNEQFF. Here the CDR3 DNA reads TGTGCCAGCAGCGCGACTAGCGGACCTTACAATGAGCAGTTCTTC.

This chain connects TRBV11-2 to TRBJ2-7; no definite D call. The CDR3 extends over 12 amino acids. Trimming left V 3 bases short and J 7 bases short, with 10 bases between. Looked up from germline, CDR1 is SGHAT and CDR2 is FQNNGV. The CDR3 bases are TGTGCCAGCAGCTTTAATCGGCAGGAGCAGTACTTC. Its translation: CASSFNRQEQYF.

This clone was counted between two and nine times. The chain employs TRBV19 and TRBJ2-7; possible D gene TRBD2, 5 bases. The germline gives CDR1 LNHDA, CDR2 SQIVND (reference sequence). CDR3 length equals 16 residues. V was shortened by 3 bases and J by 2 bases, with 17 bases between the two germline ends. In DNA form, the CDR3 reads TGTGCCAGTAGTATGGGCGACGGACTCCTAACCTACGAGCAGTACTTC. It specifies CASSMGDGLLTYEQYF.

The chain links TRBV6-5 to TRBJ1-6, with 7 bases lining up with TRBD1. The germline CDR1 and CDR2 sequences are MNHEY and SVGAGI. Trimming removed 6 bases from V and 5 bases from J; junction bases left unmatched: 7. The CDR3 is 15 residues long. The CDR3 sequence: CASSRSGQDNSPLHF. CDR3 sequence (DNA): TGTGCCAGCAGCCGGTCTGGACAGGATAATTCACCCCTCCACTTT.

The chain joins TRBV6-5 to TRBJ1-4; a possible D gene is TRBD1 (5 bases). From germline, CDR1 is MNHEY and CDR2 SVGAGI. Between the trimmed V and J ends, which lost 6 bases and 7 bases, there was a span of 18 bases. There are 15 residues in the CDR3. The CDR3 nucleotides read TGTGCCAGCAGAGGGACGTTCGTCTTAGGTGAAAAACTGTTTTTT. Its translation is CASRGTFVLGEKLFF.